The clone carrying this T cell receptor beta chain has just a few counts. As yet, its antigen is unknown. Using quantitative 5'-RACE with molecular barcodes, the authors made TCR beta libraries. TCRdb used MiXCR to reprocess the 5' RACE reads, holding one entry per CDR3 protein. The table has approximately 540,000 distinct CDR3 sequences, about 13% seen once; the top ten hold under 7.5%. The record originates from a study of CD8 T cells in ankylosing spondylitis. CDR3 length: 16 amino acids. Germline V lookup: CDR1 SGHNT, CDR2 YYREEE (reference sequence). The V and J ends lost 4 bases and 0 bases, in that order; junction bases with no gene match: 8. General study findings and limits: Blood of patients with ankylosing spondylitis appeared to be characterized by a TCR beta motif of 8 or 9 highly homologous variants. Significant enrichment of disease-linked clones was reportedly seen in matched ankylosing spondylitis synovial fluid.

The TCR was taken from a male donor with ankylosing spondylitis. The J gene is TRBJ2-3, the V gene TRBV5-4, with 7 bases matching TRBD2. Sequenced material: blood, either unsorted or a sorted T cell fraction (not recorded which). In DNA, the CDR3 is TGTGCCAGCAGCACCTCCCCAGCGGGGAGCACAGATACGCAGTATTTT. Translation: CASSTSPAGSTDTQYF.